This T cell receptor (beta chain) appears in the sequencing data of a study of PD-L1 blockade in urothelial cancer. The wider study: It was in 2014 that patients started atezolizumab at 1,200 mg intravenously every 3 weeks. Earlier, patients had received 0 to 3 chemotherapy regimens. Samples of blood were analyzed 3 weeks (second dose) and 6 weeks after treatment start.

Assay: immunoSEQ multiplex PCR; the TCRdb copy retains only in-frame clones and omits some. The profile shows tens of thousands of clones, 81% of them singletons. The germline CDR1 and CDR2 sequences are GTSNPN and SVGIG (reference sequence). This CDR3 is 14 amino acids long. V was shortened by 2 bases and J by 0 bases, with 8 bases between the two germline ends. Time point reported: pretreatment peripheral blood. The rearrangement links TRBV30 to TRBJ1-5; no definite D call. The sequencing here drew on PBMCs, taken around atezolizumab (anti-PD-L1) treatment. The TCR sequence derives from a man aged 65 to 79 with urothelial cancer. CDR3 bases: TGTGCCTGGAGTTCCCAGGTTAGCAATCAGCCCCAGCATTTT. It translates to CAWSSQVSNQPQHF.